This record concerns one T cell receptor (beta chain) sequence. V lost 8 bases and J lost 10; bases outside the gene matches: 8. The CDR3 loop spans 13 amino acids. The germline CDR1 and CDR2 sequences are SNHLY and FYNNEI. Per the study methods: Estimated nucleated cell counts came from reference gene primer amplification. The table came from immunoSEQ multiplex PCR; TCRdb's copy has only in-frame clones and leaves some out. D and trimming were read from the DNA, whereas the V and J calls and clone size are those reported in that table. Of 110,000 to 150,000 clones in the sample, over 70% were seen once. The data were obtained in a study of blood T cell repertoires in COVID-19.

The chain employs TRBV2 and TRBJ2-1; the match to TRBD2 covers 10 bases. This receptor was obtained from a woman aged 60-75 years with acute or convalescent COVID-19. The sequencing sample was made of peripheral blood. The CDR3, as DNA: TGTGCCAGCGGGCTAGCGGGAGTGGGGGAGCAGTTCTTC. This translates into CASGLAGVGEQFF.